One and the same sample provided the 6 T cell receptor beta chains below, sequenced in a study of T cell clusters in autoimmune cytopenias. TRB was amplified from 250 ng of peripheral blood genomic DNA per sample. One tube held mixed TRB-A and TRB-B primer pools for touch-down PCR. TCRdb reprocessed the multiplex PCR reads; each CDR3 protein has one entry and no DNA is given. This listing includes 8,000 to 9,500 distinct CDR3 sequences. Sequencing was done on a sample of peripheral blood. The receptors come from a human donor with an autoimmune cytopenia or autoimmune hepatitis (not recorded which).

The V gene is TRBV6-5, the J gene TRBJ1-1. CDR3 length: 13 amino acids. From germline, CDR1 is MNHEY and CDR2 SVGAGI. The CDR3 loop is CASSYKVGTEAFF.

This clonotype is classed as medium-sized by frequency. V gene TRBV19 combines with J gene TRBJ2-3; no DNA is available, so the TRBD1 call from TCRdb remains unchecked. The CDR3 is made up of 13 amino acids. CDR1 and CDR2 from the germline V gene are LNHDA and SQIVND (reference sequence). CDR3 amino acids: CASSMGGTDTQYF.

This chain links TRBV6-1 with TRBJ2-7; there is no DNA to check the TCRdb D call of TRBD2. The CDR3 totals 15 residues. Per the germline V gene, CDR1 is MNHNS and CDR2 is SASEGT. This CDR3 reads CASSYSLAGGYEQYF.

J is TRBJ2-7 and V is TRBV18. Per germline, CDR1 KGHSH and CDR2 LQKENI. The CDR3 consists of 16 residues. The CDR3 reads CASSPRREGLGDEQYF.

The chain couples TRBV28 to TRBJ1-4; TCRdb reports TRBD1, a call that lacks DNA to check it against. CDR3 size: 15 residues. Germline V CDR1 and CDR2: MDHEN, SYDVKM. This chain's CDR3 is CASSPTAHNGEKLFF. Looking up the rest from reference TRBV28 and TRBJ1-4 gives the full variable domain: DVKVTQSSRYLVKRTGEKVFLECVQDMDHENMFWYRQDPGLGLRLIYFSYDVKMKEKGDIPEGYSVSREKKERFSLILESASTNQTSMYLCASSPTAHNGEKLFFGSGTQLSVL.

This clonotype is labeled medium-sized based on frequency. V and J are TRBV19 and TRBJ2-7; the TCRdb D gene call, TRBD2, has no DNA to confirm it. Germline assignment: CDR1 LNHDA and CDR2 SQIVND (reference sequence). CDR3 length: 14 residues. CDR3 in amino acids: CASTGRAGGGEQYF.